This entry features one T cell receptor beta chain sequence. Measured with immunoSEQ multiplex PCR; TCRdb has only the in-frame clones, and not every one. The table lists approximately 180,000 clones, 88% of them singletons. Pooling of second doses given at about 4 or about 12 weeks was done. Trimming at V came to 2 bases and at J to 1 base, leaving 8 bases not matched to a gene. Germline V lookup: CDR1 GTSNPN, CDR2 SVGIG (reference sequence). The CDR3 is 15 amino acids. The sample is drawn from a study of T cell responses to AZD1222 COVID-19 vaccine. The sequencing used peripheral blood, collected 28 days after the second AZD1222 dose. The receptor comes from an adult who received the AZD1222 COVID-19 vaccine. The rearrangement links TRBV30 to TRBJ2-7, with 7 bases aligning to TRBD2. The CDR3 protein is CAWSKVTGGSYEQYF. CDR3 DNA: TGTGCCTGGAGTAAGGTGACGGGAGGTTCCTACGAGCAGTACTTC.